The 12 T cell receptor beta chains listed next were all sequenced from one sample in a study of PD-1 blockade in classical Hodgkin lymphoma. Clones were read by immunoSEQ multiplex PCR, and TCRdb kept only the in-frame ones, dropping some. The repertoire holds about 46,000 clones, with around three quarters as singletons. Brentuximab vedotin exposure varied, and every patient relapsed after autologous stem cell transplantation. Sequencing was performed on peripheral blood mononuclear cells (PBMCs), taken before the second cycle of nivolumab. Receptors originate from a human donor with classical Hodgkin lymphoma.

This sequence joins TRBV7-3 and TRBJ2-5; tentative D call: TRBD2 (5 bases). Judging by the DNA end, TRBJ2-7 fits better; the J call may be wrong. The CDR3 is 14 amino acids. Germline CDR1 and CDR2: SGHTA and FQGTGA. DNA of the CDR3: TGTGCCAGCAGCTTAACTGGAGGCTTCTACGAGCAGTACTTC. Its protein product is CASSLTGGFYEQYF.

The J gene is TRBJ2-1, the V gene TRBV21-1; the listed D gene, TRBD2, was not tested against the DNA. TRBV21-1 is flagged as a pseudogene. This CDR3 contains 16 residues. The CDR3 is CASSKARTDCGSEQFF. The CDR3, as DNA: TGTGCCAGCAGCAAAGCGAGGACGGACTGTGGAAGCGAGCAGTTCTTC.

The gene calls are TRBV14 and TRBJ2-5, with 7 bases matching TRBD2. This CDR3 spans 15 amino acids. J lost 2 bases, V lost 2 bases, and 5 bases had no gene match. The germline CDR1 and CDR2 sequences are SGHDN and FVKESK. CDR3: CASSQFGGRQETQYF. Here the CDR3 DNA reads TGTGCCAGCAGCCAATTCGGGGGGAGGCAAGAGACCCAGTACTTC.

The CDR3 nucleotides read TGTGCCAGTAGTATTCTTGGGTCGGAGGGCAATCAGCCCCAGCATTTT. Protein: CASSILGSEGNQPQHF. The gene calls are TRBV19 and TRBJ1-5; D remains ambiguous. CDR1 is LNHDA, CDR2 SQIVND, per germline (reference sequence). The CDR3 loop spans 16 amino acids. Trimming cost V 3 bases and J 2 bases, with 14 bases left between them.

The chain links TRBV5-1 to TRBJ1-1, with D perhaps matching TRBD1 (6 bases). V lost 4 bases to trimming and J lost 3 bases, with 19 bases between them. Germline lookup yields CDR1 SGHRS and CDR2 YFSETQ. The CDR3 covers 16 residues. The CDR3 loop is CASSPQQGGMDTEAFF. The CDR3 DNA reads as TGCGCCAGCAGCCCCCAACAGGGAGGAATGGACACTGAAGCTTTCTTT.

V is TRBV5-6 and J is TRBJ2-7, with 7 bases that match TRBD2. V lost 4 bases, J lost 3 bases, and 10 bases stayed unmatched. CDR1 SGHDT and CDR2 YYEEEE come from the germline V gene. The CDR3 runs to 15 residues. DNA of the CDR3: TGTGCCAGCAGCCTACCGGGACTACCAGTCTACGAGCAGTACTTC. Translating it yields CASSLPGLPVYEQYF.

CDR3 amino acids: CASSWGRGRGNTIYF. DNA of the CDR3: TGTGCCAGCAGTTGGGGCAGGGGGCGAGGAAACACCATATATTTT. The chain has TRBV27 and TRBJ1-3, with 8 nucleotides matching TRBD1. This CDR3 comprises 15 residues. Per germline, CDR1 MNHEY and CDR2 SMNVEV (reference sequence). J gave up 4 bases and V 4 bases, and 6 bases lay outside the gene matches.

This clone has more than one count but fewer than ten. This chain connects TRBV4-2 to TRBJ2-3; D not certain. V shed 1 base and J shed 10 bases, with 12 bases lying between them. The length of the CDR3 is 13 residues. Germline-derived CDR1 and CDR2 are LGHNA and YNFKEQ. The CDR3 bases are TGTGCCAGCAGCCAAGGTTCTGAGATATCGCAGTATTTT. This encodes CASSQGSEISQYF.

The chain has TRBV4-1 and TRBJ2-7; 8 nucleotides align to TRBD1. This CDR3 region has 18 residues. CDR1 is MGHRA, CDR2 YSYEKL, per germline. V trimming: 0 bases; J trimming: 2 bases; junction bases outside the gene matches: 12. DNA for the CDR3: TGCGCCAGCAGCCAAGATAGGGACAGGTGGGCGGAGGCCTACGAGCAGTACTTC. It specifies CASSQDRDRWAEAYEQYF.

This chain joins TRBV10-3 and TRBJ2-3, with D possibly matching TRBD2 (7 bases). Germline CDR1 and CDR2: ENHRY and SYGVKD. V was pared by 11 bases and J by 6 bases, with 24 bases between. The CDR3 runs to 15 residues. The CDR3 nucleotides read TGTGCCGCCGGAGGGGGGGAGGGCCTGATGGATACGCAGTATTTT. Protein sequence: CAAGGGEGLMDTQYF.

This sequence joins TRBV27 and TRBJ1-2; a weak D match, TRBD1 (6 bases). Trimming took off 4 bases at V and 2 bases at J, with 11 bases between the two ends. Germline V gene sequence: CDR1 MNHEY, CDR2 SMNVEV (reference sequence). The CDR3 is made up of 14 amino acids. CDR3 sequence reads: CASSWGTGNYGYTF. The CDR3 DNA is TGTGCCAGCAGTTGGGGAACAGGGAACTATGGCTACACCTTC.

This clone was observed a single time. The chain employs TRBV4-1 and TRBJ1-1; tentative D call: TRBD1 (5 bases). The CDR3 loop spans 18 amino acids. Germline values: CDR1 MGHRA, CDR2 YSYEKL. V lost 2 bases and J 1 base, leaving 20 bases between the germline ends. In nucleotides, the CDR3 is TGCGCCAGCAGCCAATTAGCCAGGGTCAACACTAAGAACACTGAAGCTTTCTTT. It encodes CASSQLARVNTKNTEAFF.